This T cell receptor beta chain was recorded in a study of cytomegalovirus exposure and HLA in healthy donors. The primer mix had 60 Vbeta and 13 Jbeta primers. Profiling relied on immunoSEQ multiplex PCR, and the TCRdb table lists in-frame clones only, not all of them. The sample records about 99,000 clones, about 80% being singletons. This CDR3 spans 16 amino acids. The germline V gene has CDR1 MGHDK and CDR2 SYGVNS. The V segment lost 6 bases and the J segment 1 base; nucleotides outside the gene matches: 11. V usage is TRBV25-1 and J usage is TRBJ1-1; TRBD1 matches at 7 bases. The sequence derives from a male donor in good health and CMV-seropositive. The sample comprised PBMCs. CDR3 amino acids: CASSRAGGQKNTEAFF. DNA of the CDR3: TGTGCCAGCAGCAGAGCCGGGGGACAGAAGAACACTGAAGCTTTCTTT.